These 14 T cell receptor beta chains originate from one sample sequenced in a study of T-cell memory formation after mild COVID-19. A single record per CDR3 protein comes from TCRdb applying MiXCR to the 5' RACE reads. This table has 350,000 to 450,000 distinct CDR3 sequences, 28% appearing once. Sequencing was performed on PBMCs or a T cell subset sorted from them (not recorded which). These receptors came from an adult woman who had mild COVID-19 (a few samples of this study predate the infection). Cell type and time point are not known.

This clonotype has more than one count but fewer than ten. The CDR3 protein is CASSQNRGSSYNEQFF. CDR3 in DNA: TGCGCCAGCAGCCAGAACAGGGGGAGCTCCTACAATGAGCAGTTCTTC. The chain couples TRBV4-1 to TRBJ2-1, with TRBD1 identical over 8 bases. The germline gives CDR1 MGHRA, CDR2 YSYEKL. J gave up 0 bases and V 3 bases, and 4 bases lay outside the gene matches. This CDR3 has 16 amino acids.

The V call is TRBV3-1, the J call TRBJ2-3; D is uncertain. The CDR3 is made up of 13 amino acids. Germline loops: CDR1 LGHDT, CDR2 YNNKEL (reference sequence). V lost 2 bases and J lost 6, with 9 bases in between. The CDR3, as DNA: TGTGCCAGCAGCCAAACTAACTGGGATACGCAGTATTTT. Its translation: CASSQTNWDTQYF.

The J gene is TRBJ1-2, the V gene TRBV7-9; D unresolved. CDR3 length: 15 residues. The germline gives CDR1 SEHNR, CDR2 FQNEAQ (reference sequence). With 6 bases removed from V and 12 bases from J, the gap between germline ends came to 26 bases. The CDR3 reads CASSDPGPLLWLDTF. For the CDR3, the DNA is TGTGCCAGCAGTGACCCGGGCCCCCTCCTATGGCTAGACACCTTC.

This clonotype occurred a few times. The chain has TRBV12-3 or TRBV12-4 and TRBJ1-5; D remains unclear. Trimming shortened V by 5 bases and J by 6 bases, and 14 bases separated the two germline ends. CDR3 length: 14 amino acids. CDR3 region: CASSPGPTTQPQHF. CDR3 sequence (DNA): TGTGCCAGCAGTCCGGGTCCCACCACTCAGCCCCAGCATTTT.

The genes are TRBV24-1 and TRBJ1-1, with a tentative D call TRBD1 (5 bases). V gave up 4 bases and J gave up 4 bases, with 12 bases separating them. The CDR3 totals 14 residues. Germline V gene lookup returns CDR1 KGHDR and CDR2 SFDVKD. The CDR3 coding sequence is TGTGCCACCAGTGAGTCCGCAGGGACCACTGAAGCTTTCTTT. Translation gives CATSESAGTTEAFF.

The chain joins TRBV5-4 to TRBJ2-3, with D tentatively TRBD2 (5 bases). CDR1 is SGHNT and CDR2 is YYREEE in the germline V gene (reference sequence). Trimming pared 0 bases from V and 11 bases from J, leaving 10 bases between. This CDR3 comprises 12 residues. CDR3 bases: TGTGCCAGCAGCTTGGATACTAGAAAGCAGTATTTT. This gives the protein CASSLDTRKQYF. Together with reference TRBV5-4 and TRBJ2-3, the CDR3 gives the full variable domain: ETGVTQSPTHLIKTRGQQVTLRCSSQSGHNTVSWYQQALGQGPQFIFQYYREEENGRGNFPPRFSGLQFPNYSSELNVNALELDDSALYLCASSLDTRKQYFGPGTRLTVL.

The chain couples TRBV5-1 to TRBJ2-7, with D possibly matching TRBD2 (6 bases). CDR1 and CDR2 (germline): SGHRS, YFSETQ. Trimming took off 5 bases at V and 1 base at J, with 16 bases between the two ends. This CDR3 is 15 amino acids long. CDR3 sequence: CASSSGTVTSYEQYF. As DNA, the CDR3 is TGCGCCAGCAGTTCCGGGACTGTCACTTCCTACGAGCAGTACTTC.

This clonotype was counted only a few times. The CDR3 reads CASSLNGASIEPQHF. CDR3 in DNA: TGTGCCAGCAGCTTAAATGGCGCAAGTATAGAGCCCCAGCATTTT. The chain has TRBV7-3 and TRBJ1-5; D is undetermined. CDR1 is SGHTA and CDR2 is FQGTGA in the germline V gene. V was clipped by 1 base and J by 8 bases, with 15 bases between them. The CDR3 length is 15 residues.

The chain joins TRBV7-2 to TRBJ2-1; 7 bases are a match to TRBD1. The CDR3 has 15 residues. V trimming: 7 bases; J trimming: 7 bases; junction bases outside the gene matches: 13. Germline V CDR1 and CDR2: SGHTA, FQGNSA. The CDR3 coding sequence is TGTGCCAGCACCTCAAAGGGGGCGTTTGGGAATGAGCAGTTCTTC. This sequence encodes CASTSKGAFGNEQFF.

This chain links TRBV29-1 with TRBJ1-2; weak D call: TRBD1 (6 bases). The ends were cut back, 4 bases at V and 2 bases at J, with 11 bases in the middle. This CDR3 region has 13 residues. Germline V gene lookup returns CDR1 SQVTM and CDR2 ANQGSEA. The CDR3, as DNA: TGCAGCGTTGGACAGGTCCTGAACTATGGCTACACCTTC. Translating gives CSVGQVLNYGYTF.

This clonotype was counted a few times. CDR3 in amino acids: CASSAGLGKVNIQYF. CDR3 nucleotides: TGTGCCAGCAGCGCCGGACTGGGAAAGGTCAACATTCAGTACTTC. This sequence joins TRBV5-4 and TRBJ2-4; the D gene is possibly TRBD2 (5 bases). This CDR3 has 15 residues. Germline CDR1 is SGHNT and CDR2 is YYREEE (reference sequence). Between the trimmed V and J ends, which lost 4 bases and 7 bases, there was a span of 18 bases.

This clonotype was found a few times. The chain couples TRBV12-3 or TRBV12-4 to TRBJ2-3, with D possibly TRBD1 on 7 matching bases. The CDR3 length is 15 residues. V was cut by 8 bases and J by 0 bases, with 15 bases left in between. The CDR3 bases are TGTGCCAGCGACCGACAGGGAGGAAGCACAGATACGCAGTATTTT. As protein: CASDRQGGSTDTQYF.

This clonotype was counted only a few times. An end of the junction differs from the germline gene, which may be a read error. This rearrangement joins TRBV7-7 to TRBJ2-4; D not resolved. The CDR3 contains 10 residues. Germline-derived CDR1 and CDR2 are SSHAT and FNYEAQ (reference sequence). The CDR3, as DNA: TGTGCTAGCAGCTTACGGCCCGGGTACTTC. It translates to CASSLRPGYF.

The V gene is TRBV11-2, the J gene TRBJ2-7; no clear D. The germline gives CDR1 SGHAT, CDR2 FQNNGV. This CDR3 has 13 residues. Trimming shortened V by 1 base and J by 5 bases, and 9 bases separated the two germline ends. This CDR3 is CASSLGTPDEQYF. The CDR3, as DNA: TGTGCCAGCAGCTTAGGGACGCCCGACGAGCAGTACTTC.